The 27 T cell receptor beta chains reported below all come from one sample, sequenced in a study of blood T cell repertoires in COVID-19. Generated by immunoSEQ multiplex PCR, the TCRdb table keeps only in-frame clones and is missing some. This sample carries 140,000 to 150,000 clones, approximately 85% of them seen once, and the ten largest clones take 2.6%. Input material: peripheral blood. The receptors shown here come from a human donor with acute or convalescent COVID-19. The donor label of this sample is uncertain.

The chain carries TRBV9 and TRBJ2-1, with TRBD2 matching 13 bases. The trim removed 3 bases at V and 2 bases at J, leaving 2 bases unmatched. Looked up from germline, CDR1 is SGDLS and CDR2 is YYNGEE. The CDR3 totals 16 residues. This CDR3 is CASSGGLAGAYNEQFF. Here the CDR3 DNA reads TGTGCCAGCAGCGGTGGACTAGCGGGAGCCTACAATGAGCAGTTCTTC.

J is TRBJ1-1 and V is TRBV29-1, with TRBD1 identical over 8 bases. The CDR3 is 13 amino acids. The V segment lost 8 bases and the J segment 1 base; nucleotides outside the gene matches: 6. Germline V gene sequence: CDR1 SQVTM, CDR2 ANQGSEA. Here the CDR3 reads CSISGTGNTEAFF. CDR3 nucleotides: TGCAGCATTTCCGGGACAGGGAACACTGAAGCTTTCTTT.

This chain joins TRBV7-3 and TRBJ2-1, with 9 bases fitting TRBD1. Germline V lookup: CDR1 SGHTA, CDR2 FQGTGA. Germline trimming cut 3 bases from V and 1 base from J; bases unmatched to any gene: 1. The CDR3 runs 15 residues. The CDR3 loop is CASSLGQGSYNEQFF. Written as DNA, the CDR3 is TGTGCCAGCAGCTTGGGACAGGGTTCCTACAATGAGCAGTTCTTC.

Here the CDR3 DNA reads TGCAGCGTCTCTGTGGGGAGCGCCTGGAATGAGCAGTTCTTC. This translates into CSVSVGSAWNEQFF. The chain recombines TRBV29-1 with TRBJ2-1; D may be TRBD2 (5 bases). The CDR3 spans 14 residues. In germline, CDR1 is SQVTM, CDR2 ANQGSEA. Trimming left V 6 bases short and J 7 bases short, with 19 bases between.

V gene TRBV3-1 (or the pseudogene TRBV3-2) combines with J gene TRBJ2-1; 9 nucleotides line up with TRBD1. The CDR3 contains 15 residues. With 1 base clipped from V and 9 bases from J, the junction kept 7 bases outside the gene matches. Germline V CDR1 and CDR2: LGHDT, YNNKEL (reference sequence). The CDR3 sequence is CASSQGVGQGTEQFF. CDR3 nucleotides: TGTGCCAGCAGCCAAGGAGTAGGACAGGGGACTGAGCAGTTCTTC.

The gene calls are TRBV9 and TRBJ1-4, with D perhaps TRBD1 (6 bases). V was cut by 0 bases and J by 7 bases, with 13 bases left in between. Per germline, CDR1 SGDLS and CDR2 YYNGEE. The CDR3 spans 15 residues. In nucleotides, the CDR3 is TGTGCCAGCAGCGTAGGACAGGTGCCGGGTGAAAAACTGTTTTTT. It translates to CASSVGQVPGEKLFF.

The chain recombines TRBV10-3 with TRBJ2-1; the match to TRBD2 covers 12 bases. V dropped 11 bases and J dropped 10; count of bases not matched to a gene: 6. This CDR3 has 12 amino acids. Germline CDR1 reads ENHRY; CDR2 reads SYGVKD. CDR3 amino acids: CASRLAGEEQFF. The CDR3 DNA is TGTGCCTCTAGACTAGCGGGGGAGGAGCAGTTCTTC.

The genes are TRBV20-1 and TRBJ1-2; D not resolved. Germline CDR1 and CDR2: DFQATT and SNEGSKA (reference sequence). This CDR3 is built from 10 residues. V shed 7 bases and J shed 10 bases, with 13 bases lying between them. The CDR3 loop is CSGGAQIYTF. The CDR3 nucleotides read TGCAGTGGGGGAGCTCAGATCTACACCTTC.

CDR3 region: CASSQMAESSGNTIYF. DNA for the CDR3: TGCGCCAGCAGCCAAATGGCCGAAAGCTCTGGAAACACCATATATTTT. The V and J genes are TRBV4-3 and TRBJ1-3; D gene ambiguous. V was trimmed by 2 bases and J by 0 bases, leaving 11 bases between them. The length of the CDR3 is 16 residues. Germline V lookup: CDR1 LGHNA, CDR2 YSLEER.

The V and J genes are TRBV3-1 (or the pseudogene TRBV3-2) and TRBJ2-3; 9 bases line up with TRBD1. Germline lookup yields CDR1 LGHDT and CDR2 YNNKEL (reference sequence). The CDR3 is 14 residues long. The junction had 5 bases not matched to a gene; V was cut back by 6 bases and J by 4 bases. The CDR3 is CASRQDRGADTQYF. CDR3 nucleotides: TGTGCCAGCAGGCAGGACAGGGGTGCAGATACGCAGTATTTT.

This clone has only one observation. The rearrangement uses TRBV7-8 and TRBJ2-7; tentatively, D is TRBD1 (6 bases). CDR3 size: 13 residues. Germline V gene lookup returns CDR1 SGHVS and CDR2 FQNEAQ. Deletions cut 2 bases from V and 5 bases from J, with 10 bases between. CDR3 region: CASSLPGHNEQYV. In DNA, the CDR3 is TGTGCCAGCAGCTTACCGGGACACAACGAGCAGTACGTC.

This rearrangement joins TRBV7-9 to TRBJ2-2; 10 nucleotides match TRBD2. This CDR3 spans 15 amino acids. V was pared by 5 bases and J by 4 bases, with 4 bases of the junction left unmatched. CDR1 and CDR2 from the germline V gene are SEHNR and FQNEAQ (reference sequence). CDR3 nucleotide sequence: TGTGCCAGCAGCCGAGCTAGCGGGGGCACCGGGGAGCTGTTTTTT. It specifies CASSRASGGTGELFF. Using reference TRBV7-9 and TRBJ2-2 for the parts outside the CDR3, the full variable domain is DTGVSQNPRHKITKRGQNVTFRCDPISEHNRLYWYRQTLGQGPEFLTYFQNEAQLEKSRLLSDRFSAERPKGSFSTLEIQRTEQGDSAMYLCASSRASGGTGELFFGEGSRLTVL.

V and J are TRBV5-1 and TRBJ2-5; no clear D gene. The CDR3 has 15 residues. V was cut by 4 bases and J by 5 bases, with 18 bases left in between. Germline V gene lookup returns CDR1 SGHRS and CDR2 YFSETQ. The CDR3 is CASSRSTIPAETQYF. The CDR3 DNA sequence: TGCGCCAGCAGCCGGTCTACAATCCCAGCGGAGACCCAGTACTTC.

The chain has TRBV30 and TRBJ1-5; 10 positions match TRBD1. The CDR3 consists of 13 residues. V lost 6 bases to trimming and J lost 6 bases; unmatched junction nucleotides: 5. Germline assignment: CDR1 GTSNPN and CDR2 SVGIG (reference sequence). The CDR3 spells CACRTGGSQPQHF. In nucleotides, the CDR3 is TGTGCCTGCCGGACAGGGGGGAGTCAGCCCCAGCATTTT. Drawing the rest from reference TRBV30 and TRBJ1-5, the complete variable domain is SQTIHQWPATLVQPVGSPLSLECTVEGTSNPNLYWYRQAAGRGLQLLFYSVGIGQISSEVPQNLSASRPQDRQFILSSKKLLLSDSGFYLCACRTGGSQPQHFGDGTRLSIL.

The chain is built from TRBV29-1 and TRBJ1-1; D gene uncertain. This CDR3 comprises 13 residues. Trimming took 7 bases from V and 2 from J, leaving 14 bases between them. The germline V gene has CDR1 SQVTM and CDR2 ANQGSEA. For the CDR3, the DNA is TGCAGCGCCCAGAGAGGGATCAACACTGAAGCTTTCTTT. It codes for CSAQRGINTEAFF.

V gene TRBV28 combines with J gene TRBJ1-1, with a tentative D call TRBD1 (5 bases). The CDR3 totals 12 residues. V was trimmed by 6 bases and J by 11 bases, leaving 16 bases between them. Germline V lookup: CDR1 MDHEN, CDR2 SYDVKM. CDR3: CASSPAGTAAFF. In DNA form, the CDR3 reads TGTGCCAGCAGCCCCGCGGGGACGGCGGCTTTCTTT.

This clone came up once. The V call is TRBV19, the J call TRBJ2-1, with a tentative D call TRBD2 (5 bases). Germline values: CDR1 LNHDA, CDR2 SQIVND (reference sequence). The CDR3 consists of 15 residues. V lost 3 bases and J 4 bases, leaving 13 bases between the germline ends. CDR3 sequence reads: CASSIIANKYNEQFF. The CDR3 DNA follows: TGTGCCAGTAGTATTATAGCGAATAAGTACAATGAGCAGTTCTTC.

The chain combines TRBV6-5 with TRBJ1-3; no firm D call. Trimming cost V 6 bases and J 1 base, with 7 bases left between them. CDR1 and CDR2 (germline): MNHEY, SVGAGI. The CDR3 extends over 13 amino acids. CDR3 sequence (DNA): TGTGCCAGCAGGCAACTTTCTGGAAACACCATATATTTT. Its protein is CASRQLSGNTIYF.

The chain links TRBV9 to TRBJ1-3, with D maybe TRBD1 (6 bases). The CDR3 has 15 residues. Germline-derived CDR1 and CDR2 are SGDLS and YYNGEE. Trimming shortened V by 6 bases and J by 3 bases, and 16 bases separated the two germline ends. The CDR3 DNA follows: TGTGCCAGCACCTCGGGGGGGGCCTTTGGAAACACCATATATTTT. It specifies CASTSGGAFGNTIYF.

Written as DNA, the CDR3 is TGTGCCAGCTTAGACCGGGGGGGCTCTGGTGAAGCTTTCTTT. Its translation: CASLDRGGSGEAFF. V is TRBV6-5 and J is TRBJ1-1, with D possibly being TRBD1 (6 bases). The germline gives CDR1 MNHEY, CDR2 SVGAGI. V was cut by 8 bases and J by 7 bases, with 20 bases left in between. The CDR3 length is 14 residues.

The chain has TRBV30 and TRBJ1-5, with 10 bases lining up with TRBD1. Germline-derived CDR1 and CDR2 are GTSNPN and SVGIG (reference sequence). CDR3 length: 12 residues. V dropped 5 bases and J dropped 6; count of bases not matched to a gene: 1. CDR3: CAWGDRGQPQHF. CDR3 nucleotide sequence: TGTGCCTGGGGGGACAGGGGTCAGCCCCAGCATTTT.

CDR3: CASSVAGEGAQETQYF. DNA of the CDR3: TGTGCCAGCAGCGTAGCCGGCGAAGGGGCTCAGGAGACCCAGTACTTC. The rearrangement links TRBV9 to TRBJ2-5; tentatively, D is TRBD1 (5 bases). This CDR3 region has 16 residues. V lost 0 bases to trimming and J lost 5 bases, with 17 bases between them. The germline CDR1 and CDR2 sequences are SGDLS and YYNGEE.

V and J are TRBV10-3 and TRBJ2-2; 7 nucleotides align to TRBD2. J gave up 5 bases and V 10 bases, and 4 bases lay outside the gene matches. The CDR3 is 12 amino acids. The germline CDR1 and CDR2 sequences are ENHRY and SYGVKD. CDR3 sequence (DNA): TGTGCCAGCGATAGCGGGACCGGGGAGCTGTTTTTT. Protein product: CASDSGTGELFF.

The rearrangement joins TRBV19 to TRBJ1-2, with 8 nucleotides matching TRBD1. V lost 5 bases and J lost 3; bases outside the gene matches: 5. The length of the CDR3 is 14 residues. The germline gives CDR1 LNHDA, CDR2 SQIVND (reference sequence). The CDR3 spells CASSSGQGDYGYTF. As DNA, the CDR3 is TGTGCCAGTAGTTCCGGACAGGGTGACTATGGCTACACCTTC.

The chain carries TRBV10-3 and TRBJ1-1, with D tentatively TRBD1 (5 bases). Trimming stripped 6 bases from V and 1 base from J, with 15 bases between. The CDR3 runs 15 residues. Germline V gene lookup returns CDR1 ENHRY and CDR2 SYGVKD. CDR3 sequence reads: CAIRVAAQENTEAFF. The CDR3 DNA is TGTGCCATCAGGGTGGCGGCACAGGAGAACACTGAAGCTTTCTTT.

This CDR3 is CSASDRLYGYTF. DNA of the CDR3: TGCAGTGCTAGTGACAGACTCTATGGCTACACCTTC. V gene TRBV20-1 combines with J gene TRBJ1-2, with D possibly TRBD1 on 5 matching bases. CDR1 and CDR2 from the germline V gene are DFQATT and SNEGSKA (reference sequence). V was shortened by 3 bases and J by 4 bases, with 9 bases between the two germline ends. The CDR3 totals 12 residues.

J is TRBJ1-2 and V is TRBV14; no clear D gene. Per germline, CDR1 SGHDN and CDR2 FVKESK. Trimming shortened V by 3 bases and J by 1 base, and 15 bases separated the two germline ends. The length of the CDR3 is 16 residues. The DNA for the CDR3 is TGTGCCAGCAGCCAGGCGCAGGTGATGATTAACTATGGCTACACCTTC. Its translation is CASSQAQVMINYGYTF.